What follows are 19 T cell receptor beta chains derived from one specimen sequenced in a study of cytomegalovirus exposure and HLA in healthy donors. The method was immunoSEQ multiplex PCR; TCRdb's version includes in-frame clones alone and lacks a portion of them. The data contain 250,000 to 350,000 clones, roughly 90% of them seen just once; the ten biggest clones take up around 0.9%. The source material was PBMCs. The receptor source for this set is a woman between 18 and 29 years old in good health and CMV-seronegative.

CDR3 region: CASREIRSGGNEQFF. Here the CDR3 DNA reads TGCGCCAGCAGAGAAATCCGATCGGGAGGGAATGAGCAGTTCTTC. V usage is TRBV5-1 and J usage is TRBJ2-1, with 8 bases lining up with TRBD2. There are 15 residues in the CDR3. J lost 7 bases, V lost 5 bases, and 11 bases had no gene match. Looked up from germline, CDR1 is SGHRS and CDR2 is YFSETQ.

The rearrangement uses TRBV5-4 and TRBJ1-3; 7 bases match TRBD1. The CDR3 sequence is 11 residues long. Germline loops: CDR1 SGHNT, CDR2 YYREEE (reference sequence). Trimming cost V 10 bases and J 7 bases; bases outside gene matches: 5. CDR3 DNA sequence: TGTGCCGTACAGGGGTGGAACACCATATATTTT. Its protein product is CAVQGWNTIYF.

This chain joins TRBV28 and TRBJ2-7; unclear D gene. With 4 bases removed from V and 2 bases from J, the gap between germline ends came to 9 bases. The V gene's germline CDR1 is MDHEN and CDR2 SYDVKM. The CDR3 is 13 residues long. CDR3 residues: CASSYSQTYEQYF. In DNA form, the CDR3 reads TGTGCCAGCAGTTACAGTCAAACCTACGAGCAGTACTTC.

The rearrangement uses TRBV4-2 and TRBJ2-7, with 11 bases identical to TRBD1. Trimming at V came to 3 bases and at J to 4 bases, leaving 2 bases not matched to a gene. The CDR3 extends over 14 amino acids. Germline CDR1 and CDR2: LGHNA and YNFKEQ. The CDR3 sequence is CASSQDRGRYEQYF. In DNA, the CDR3 is TGTGCCAGCAGCCAGGACAGGGGGCGGTACGAGCAGTACTTC.

The chain carries TRBV9 and TRBJ2-7, with D maybe TRBD1 (6 bases). The length of the CDR3 is 12 residues. Germline CDR1 and CDR2: SGDLS and YYNGEE. V lost 5 bases, J lost 1 base, and 7 bases lay in between. The CDR3 region is CASSGQSYEQYF. In DNA form, the CDR3 reads TGTGCCAGCAGTGGACAGTCCTACGAGCAGTACTTC.

This clone was seen only a few times. The V gene is TRBV25-1, the J gene TRBJ2-7; tentative D call: TRBD2 (5 bases). Trimming shortened V by 6 bases and J by 6 bases, and 15 bases separated the two germline ends. Germline V gene sequence: CDR1 MGHDK, CDR2 SYGVNS. There are 13 residues in the CDR3. DNA for the CDR3: TGTGCCAGCAGGCGGACCAAGAGCGGCGAGCAGTACTTC. Translated, it gives CASRRTKSGEQYF.

This chain joins TRBV5-7 and TRBJ1-2; TRBD1 is a possible D gene (5 bases). TRBV5-7 is classed as an ORF, of uncertain function. The CDR3 contains 14 residues. Trimming removed 4 bases from V and 6 bases from J, with 16 bases in between. The CDR3 region is CASSPGGLGDGYTF. The CDR3 DNA is TGTGCCAGCAGCCCTGGGGGGTTGGGAGATGGCTACACCTTC.

The chain is built from TRBV18 and TRBJ1-4, with D possibly matching TRBD1 (6 bases). Germline loops: CDR1 KGHSH, CDR2 LQKENI. Trimming shortened V by 2 bases and J by 7 bases, and 14 bases separated the two germline ends. This CDR3 comprises 15 residues. CDR3 loop: CASSPTTGSGEKLFF. CDR3 nucleotide sequence: TGTGCCAGCTCACCAACCACAGGGTCGGGTGAAAAACTGTTTTTT.

CDR3 nucleotide sequence: TGTGCCAGCAGACCTGGGACAGGGGGCTCTGGAAACACCATATATTTT. Translation: CASRPGTGGSGNTIYF. The V gene is TRBV27, the J gene TRBJ1-3; 11 nucleotides match TRBD1. Germline trimming cut 6 bases from V and 0 bases from J; bases unmatched to any gene: 4. The germline V gene encodes CDR1 MNHEY and CDR2 SMNVEV (reference sequence). This CDR3 has 16 amino acids.

The table lists this clone with a count of one. The genes are TRBV2 and TRBJ2-3, with D possibly TRBD1 on 6 matching bases. This CDR3 has 20 amino acids. The V end was cut by 8 bases, the J end by 2 bases, with 32 bases between. From germline, CDR1 is SNHLY and CDR2 FYNNEI. CDR3 in amino acids: CASAIAPDIWVGGNTDTQYF. CDR3 in DNA: TGTGCCAGCGCCATAGCACCGGACATTTGGGTAGGGGGAAACACAGATACGCAGTATTTT.

This chain connects TRBV19 to TRBJ2-7; 7 nucleotides align to TRBD1. With 5 bases clipped from V and 4 bases from J, the junction kept 8 bases outside the gene matches. This CDR3 has 14 residues. Germline assignment: CDR1 LNHDA and CDR2 SQIVND (reference sequence). The CDR3 region has the DNA TGTGCCAGTAGTTCCGGGACAGCGCGATACGAGCAGTACTTC. Its protein is CASSSGTARYEQYF.

The CDR3 bases are TGTGCCAGCAGTTTTACAGCCTCCTCTGGAAACACCATATATTTT. Translating gives CASSFTASSGNTIYF. This chain joins TRBV28 and TRBJ1-3; D gene ambiguous. CDR1 is MDHEN and CDR2 is SYDVKM in the germline V gene. Trimming removed 3 bases from V and 0 bases from J, with 9 bases in between. The CDR3 sequence is 15 residues long. Full variable domain (outside the CDR3, taken from reference TRBV28 and TRBJ1-3): DVKVTQSSRYLVKRTGEKVFLECVQDMDHENMFWYRQDPGLGLRLIYFSYDVKMKEKGDIPEGYSVSREKKERFSLILESASTNQTSMYLCASSFTASSGNTIYFGEGSWLTVV.

The rearrangement links TRBV5-8 to TRBJ1-4, with TRBD1 identical over 7 bases. Germline V gene data show CDR1 as SGHTS and CDR2 as YDEGEE. The CDR3 is made up of 15 amino acids. J gave up 7 bases and V 4 bases, and 10 bases lay outside the gene matches. The CDR3 DNA reads as TGTGCCAGCAGCCCAGGGACAGCCGGAGGTGAAAAACTGTTTTTT. Translated, it gives CASSPGTAGGEKLFF.

CDR3 region: CASRYGLRTGGKADTQYF. CDR3 nucleotide sequence: TGCGCCAGCAGATACGGTCTACGGACAGGGGGAAAGGCAGATACGCAGTATTTT. This chain connects TRBV5-1 to TRBJ2-3; 10 bases match TRBD1. V lost 5 bases, J lost 4 bases, and 16 bases stayed unmatched. Germline CDR1 SGHRS, CDR2 YFSETQ. The CDR3 is 18 amino acids.

V is TRBV5-1 and J is TRBJ2-5, with TRBD1 matching over 7 bases. The CDR3 length is 15 residues. The junction had 10 bases not matched to a gene; V was cut back by 4 bases and J by 4 bases. Germline-derived CDR1 and CDR2 are SGHRS and YFSETQ. The DNA for the CDR3 is TGCGCCAGCAGCGATAGACAGGGTGGGCGAGAGACCCAGTACTTC. This codes for CASSDRQGGRETQYF.

About this clone itself: Other DNA sequences in this specimen translate into the identical CDR3. The rearrangement joins TRBV28 to TRBJ2-1; 9 bases align to TRBD2. V dropped 1 base and J dropped 3; count of bases not matched to a gene: 4. There are 16 residues in the CDR3. Germline lookup yields CDR1 MDHEN and CDR2 SYDVKM. Written as DNA, the CDR3 is TGTGCCAGCAGTTTATTAGCGGGAGAAAGCTACAATGAGCAGTTCTTC. Amino acid sequence: CASSLLAGESYNEQFF. The entire variable domain, with the rest obtained from reference TRBV28 and TRBJ2-1, is as follows: DVKVTQSSRYLVKRTGEKVFLECVQDMDHENMFWYRQDPGLGLRLIYFSYDVKMKEKGDIPEGYSVSREKKERFSLILESASTNQTSMYLCASSLLAGESYNEQFFGPGTRLTVL.

J is TRBJ2-3 and V is TRBV29-1; 7 positions match TRBD1. In germline, CDR1 is SQVTM, CDR2 ANQGSEA. The CDR3 consists of 14 residues. V lost 4 bases to trimming and J lost 2 bases; unmatched junction nucleotides: 6. The CDR3 spells CSVGKTGITDTQYF. The CDR3 coding sequence is TGCAGCGTTGGGAAGACAGGGATCACAGATACGCAGTATTTT.

The genes are TRBV19 and TRBJ2-5; TRBD2 is a possible D gene (6 bases). CDR3 length: 16 amino acids. Looked up from germline, CDR1 is LNHDA and CDR2 is SQIVND (reference sequence). V gave up 5 bases and J gave up 2 bases, with 18 bases separating them. The CDR3 loop is CASSPWGERTQETQYF. In DNA, the CDR3 is TGTGCCAGTAGTCCGTGGGGGGAAAGGACACAAGAGACCCAGTACTTC.

This rearrangement joins TRBV4-1 to TRBJ1-4, with a weak D call TRBD1 (5 bases). The length of the CDR3 is 16 residues. Per the germline V gene, CDR1 is MGHRA and CDR2 is YSYEKL. Between the trimmed V and J ends, which lost 2 bases and 7 bases, there was a span of 17 bases. The CDR3 region is CASSQSTRAYGEKLFF. CDR3 DNA: TGCGCCAGCAGCCAAAGTACCAGGGCTTATGGTGAAAAACTGTTTTTT.